The 27 T cell receptor beta chains in this list originate from one sample, sequenced in a study of OX40 agonist ivuxolimab in advanced cancers. The data were produced by immunoSEQ multiplex PCR, yet TCRdb's version contains in-frame clones alone and is incomplete. The sample contains some 13,000 clones, roughly 80% of which appear only once. This material consisted of CD4+ or CD8+ T cells sorted from blood, taken in a trial of the OX40 agonist ivuxolimab. These receptors all stem from an adult with an advanced solid tumor such as melanoma, head and neck, liver or kidney cancer.

The chain links TRBV7-9 to TRBJ2-5, with TRBD2 as a possible D gene (5 bases). V was clipped by 3 bases and J by 2 bases, with 19 bases between them. CDR1 and CDR2 (germline): SEHNR, FQNEAQ (reference sequence). This CDR3 region has 17 residues. The CDR3 loop is CASSFPLIPGKQETQYF. CDR3 DNA: TGTGCCAGCAGCTTCCCCCTTATTCCGGGAAAGCAAGAGACCCAGTACTTC.

The chain is built from TRBV9 and TRBJ1-1; 9 nucleotides align to TRBD1. The CDR3 is 16 amino acids. Germline values: CDR1 SGDLS, CDR2 YYNGEE. With 3 bases clipped from V and 0 bases from J, the junction kept 6 bases outside the gene matches. The CDR3 DNA reads TGTGCCAGCAGCGCCTGGGGGACAGGGATGAACACTGAAGCTTTCTTT. Its translation: CASSAWGTGMNTEAFF.

The chain carries TRBV7-7 and TRBJ2-2; a weak D match, TRBD2 (5 bases). Germline CDR1 is SSHAT and CDR2 is FNYEAQ (reference sequence). V dropped 4 bases and J dropped 4 bases, with 10 bases sitting between them. The CDR3 is 14 amino acids. CDR3: CASSSGGFTGELFF. The CDR3 region has the DNA TGTGCCAGCAGCTCCGGAGGTTTCACCGGGGAGCTGTTTTTT.

The chain is built from TRBV13 and TRBJ2-7, with 9 bases fitting TRBD2. V shed 4 bases, J shed 4 bases, and the junction held 14 bases outside the gene matches. This CDR3 region has 17 residues. The germline V gene has CDR1 PRHDT and CDR2 FYEKMQ (reference sequence). In DNA form, the CDR3 reads TGTGCCAGCAGCTCCCCGGGTAGCGGGAGTCTATCGTACGAGCAGTACTTC. As protein: CASSSPGSGSLSYEQYF.

The chain combines TRBV29-1 with TRBJ1-1, with a weak D call TRBD1 (6 bases). V lost 2 bases and J 1 base, leaving 11 bases between the germline ends. From germline, CDR1 is SQVTM and CDR2 ANQGSEA. CDR3 length: 14 amino acids. CDR3 region: CSVEFRTANTEAFF. CDR3 sequence (DNA): TGCAGCGTTGAATTTCGGACAGCGAACACTGAAGCTTTCTTT.

The chain recombines TRBV7-9 with TRBJ1-1; tentative D call: TRBD1 (6 bases). Germline-derived CDR1 and CDR2 are SEHNR and FQNEAQ (reference sequence). V gave up 5 bases and J gave up 3 bases, with 13 bases separating them. The CDR3 is made up of 14 amino acids. This CDR3 is CASSLYREDTEAFF. The CDR3 region has the DNA TGTGCCAGCAGCCTCTACAGGGAGGACACTGAAGCTTTCTTT.

The chain combines TRBV6-4 with TRBJ2-2, with 8 nucleotides matching TRBD2. This CDR3 has 15 residues. Germline-derived CDR1 and CDR2 are MRHNA and SNTAGT. The J segment lost 4 bases and the V segment lost 0 bases, leaving 1 base of the junction unmatched. The CDR3, as DNA: TGTGCCAGCAGTGACTCGCGGGAGGTCACCGGGGAGCTGTTTTTT. Its translation: CASSDSREVTGELFF.

V gene TRBV30 combines with J gene TRBJ2-3; no clear D. V was shortened by 0 bases and J by 6 bases, with 7 bases between the two germline ends. Germline loops: CDR1 GTSNPN, CDR2 SVGIG (reference sequence). The CDR3 is 12 residues long. The CDR3 sequence is CAWSVLGDTQYF. The CDR3 DNA is TGTGCCTGGAGTGTACTTGGGGATACGCAGTATTTT.

The chain links TRBV5-4 to TRBJ2-7, with unresolved D. The V end was cut by 0 bases, the J end by 5 bases, with 3 bases between. CDR3 length equals 11 residues. The V gene's germline CDR1 is SGHNT and CDR2 YYREEE (reference sequence). CDR3 in amino acids: CASSLGHEQYF. CDR3 nucleotides: TGTGCCAGCAGCTTGGGCCACGAGCAGTACTTC.

The rearrangement uses TRBV6-1 and TRBJ2-5, with a weak D call TRBD1 (6 bases). This CDR3 is 17 amino acids long. In germline, CDR1 is MNHNS, CDR2 SASEGT. The germline V and J ends were trimmed by 1 base and 3 bases, with 18 bases remaining between them. CDR3 in amino acids: CASSEGGTGMRKETQYF. In DNA form, the CDR3 reads TGTGCCAGCAGTGAAGGCGGAACAGGGATGAGGAAAGAGACCCAGTACTTC.

The rearrangement links TRBV30 to TRBJ2-2, with D uncertain. With 2 bases removed from V and 11 bases from J, the gap between germline ends came to 9 bases. This CDR3 is 11 amino acids long. The germline gives CDR1 GTSNPN, CDR2 SVGIG (reference sequence). In DNA form, the CDR3 reads TGTGCCTGGAGTCAAGGGAAAGAGCTGTTTTTT. Translated: CAWSQGKELFF.

The CDR3 here is CASSQEEVYEQFF. CDR3 in DNA: TGTGCCAGCAGCCAAGAAGAAGTCTATGAGCAGTTCTTC. V is TRBV4-2 and J is TRBJ2-1; no clear D. Germline CDR1 is LGHNA and CDR2 is YNFKEQ. Trimming stripped 0 bases from V and 8 bases from J, with 8 bases between. The CDR3 consists of 13 residues.

In DNA form, the CDR3 reads TGTGCCAGCAGCCAAGGAATACAGGGATTCGGGACTAGCGGGAGAGCGACCCACGAGCAGTACTTC. Translated, it gives CASSQGIQGFGTSGRATHEQYF. The V gene is TRBV14, the J gene TRBJ2-7; TRBD2 aligns across 14 bases. Unmatched junction bases numbered 22, after V lost 1 base and J lost 5 bases. Germline CDR1 is SGHDN and CDR2 is FVKESK. The CDR3 has 22 amino acids.

The V call is TRBV9, the J call TRBJ2-3; TRBD2 matches at 7 bases. V lost 0 bases to trimming and J lost 2 bases; unmatched junction nucleotides: 9. CDR3 length equals 17 residues. Germline loops: CDR1 SGDLS, CDR2 YYNGEE. DNA of the CDR3: TGTGCCAGCAGCGTAGCCCTAGCGGAGGTTTCCACAGATACGCAGTATTTT. Translating it yields CASSVALAEVSTDTQYF.

V is TRBV11-3 and J is TRBJ2-7; D not certain. The CDR3 spans 13 residues. Per germline, CDR1 SGHNT and CDR2 YENEEA. V shed 0 bases and J shed 6 bases, with 9 bases lying between them. CDR3 nucleotides: TGTGCCAGCAGCTTAGATCCGTTTAGCGAGCAGTACTTC. It yields the protein CASSLDPFSEQYF. Complete variable domain (other parts from reference TRBV11-3 and TRBJ2-7): EAGVVQSPRYKIIEKKQPVAFWCNPISGHNTLYWYLQNLGQGPELLIRYENEEAVDDSQLPKDRFSAERLKGVDSTLKIQPAELGDSAVYLCASSLDPFSEQYFGPGTRLTVT.

The chain combines TRBV14 with TRBJ2-7; no clear D. Germline CDR1 and CDR2: SGHDN and FVKESK. CDR3 length equals 12 residues. With 4 bases removed from V and 4 bases from J, the gap between germline ends came to 8 bases. The CDR3 reads CASSPHPYEQYF. CDR3 bases: TGTGCCAGCAGCCCGCACCCTTACGAGCAGTACTTC.

The chain employs TRBV13 and TRBJ1-5; D possibly corresponds to TRBD1 (5 bases). Trimming pared 5 bases from V and 0 bases from J, leaving 14 bases between. Germline lookup yields CDR1 PRHDT and CDR2 FYEKMQ (reference sequence). The CDR3 consists of 16 residues. For the CDR3, the DNA is TGTGCCAGCAGCCTGGGGGGGGGTTTTAGCAATCAGCCCCAGCATTTT. It codes for CASSLGGGFSNQPQHF. Filled out from reference TRBV13 and TRBJ1-5, the complete variable domain reads AAGVIQSPRHLIKEKRETATLKCYPIPRHDTVYWYQQGPGQDPQFLISFYEKMQSDKGSIPDRFSAQQFSDYHSELNMSSLELGDSALYFCASSLGGGFSNQPQHFGDGTRLSIL.

This chain joins TRBV4-2 and TRBJ2-1; TRBD2 aligns across 7 bases. The length of the CDR3 is 16 residues. Germline CDR1 is LGHNA and CDR2 is YNFKEQ. With 0 bases clipped from V and 4 bases from J, the junction kept 6 bases outside the gene matches. Written as DNA, the CDR3 is TGTGCCAGCAGCCAAGAGGGAGGGAAATCGTACAATGAGCAGTTCTTC. Translating it yields CASSQEGGKSYNEQFF.

The chain links TRBV7-9 to TRBJ2-7, with D perhaps assigned TRBD1 or TRBD2 (5 bases each). In germline, CDR1 is SEHNR, CDR2 FQNEAQ (reference sequence). The CDR3 contains 15 residues. V gave up 1 base and J gave up 7 bases, with 17 bases separating them. The DNA for the CDR3 is TGTGCCAGCAGCTTAGTATCGGGACGGGGATGGGAGCAGTACTTC. It encodes CASSLVSGRGWEQYF.

In the case of this clone: In the same sample, other DNA sequences code for this CDR3. This sequence joins TRBV7-7 and TRBJ2-7; the D is unclear. The V and J ends lost 5 bases and 3 bases respectively, with 11 bases between them. Germline V CDR1 and CDR2: SSHAT, FNYEAQ (reference sequence). There are 13 residues in the CDR3. This CDR3 reads CASSPGPNYEQYF. CDR3 sequence (DNA): TGTGCCAGCAGCCCCGGACCGAACTACGAGCAGTACTTC.

In this sample, this clone turned up a few times. V is TRBV7-9 and J is TRBJ2-3; 10 nucleotides align to TRBD2. The germline CDR1 and CDR2 sequences are SEHNR and FQNEAQ (reference sequence). V lost 5 bases, J lost 0 bases, and 8 bases stayed unmatched. The CDR3 has 17 amino acids. The CDR3, as DNA: TGTGCCAGCAGCCCCCCACCGACTAGCGGGAGCACAGATACGCAGTATTTT. Translated: CASSPPPTSGSTDTQYF.

The chain uses TRBV4-3 and TRBJ2-7; tentatively, D is TRBD2 (6 bases). Germline V CDR1 and CDR2: LGHNA, YSLEER. V shed 0 bases and J shed 7 bases, with 13 bases lying between them. This CDR3 contains 14 residues. The CDR3 here is CASSQDRGRREQYF. The CDR3 DNA reads TGCGCCAGCAGCCAAGATCGGGGGAGGCGAGAGCAGTACTTC.

This clone was seen a handful of times. This chain connects TRBV4-1 to TRBJ1-2, with a tentative D call TRBD1 (5 bases). The CDR3 length is 14 residues. V dropped 4 bases and J dropped 0 bases, with 9 bases sitting between them. Germline-derived CDR1 and CDR2 are MGHRA and YSYEKL. The chain's CDR3 is CASSPTVANYGYTF. CDR3 nucleotides: TGCGCCAGCAGCCCGACAGTAGCTAACTATGGCTACACCTTC.

V is TRBV16 and J is TRBJ2-3; D uncertain. The CDR3 length is 15 residues. Germline values: CDR1 KGHSY, CDR2 FQNENV. The V end lost 0 bases, the J end lost 2 bases, and 9 bases lay between the germline ends. CDR3 loop: CASSQSEQTTDTQYF. The CDR3 DNA follows: TGTGCCAGCAGCCAATCCGAACAGACCACAGATACGCAGTATTTT.

This chain joins TRBV10-3 and TRBJ2-7, with D possibly TRBD2 on 5 matching bases. Germline values: CDR1 ENHRY, CDR2 SYGVKD. There are 12 residues in the CDR3. The V end was cut by 2 bases, the J end by 9 bases, with 11 bases between. CDR3 nucleotide sequence: TGTGCCATCAGTGAGGGCAACGGGATGCAGTACTTC. As protein: CAISEGNGMQYF.

The chain carries TRBV9 and TRBJ2-2; TRBD1 aligns across 10 bases. The germline gives CDR1 SGDLS, CDR2 YYNGEE. V shed 4 bases and J 4 bases; nucleotides not matched to a gene: 10. The CDR3 is 17 amino acids. CDR3 DNA sequence: TGTGCCAGCAGCAATACCGGGACAGGGGTTAGCACCGGGGAGCTGTTTTTT. Translation: CASSNTGTGVSTGELFF.

This clone has only a few counts. The chain uses TRBV7-9 and TRBJ2-7; D is ambiguous. Looked up from germline, CDR1 is SEHNR and CDR2 is FQNEAQ (reference sequence). The CDR3 covers 13 residues. Trimming stripped 7 bases from V and 2 bases from J, with 12 bases between. CDR3: CASIPAATYEQYF. The DNA for the CDR3 is TGTGCCAGCATCCCCGCCGCGACCTACGAGCAGTACTTC.